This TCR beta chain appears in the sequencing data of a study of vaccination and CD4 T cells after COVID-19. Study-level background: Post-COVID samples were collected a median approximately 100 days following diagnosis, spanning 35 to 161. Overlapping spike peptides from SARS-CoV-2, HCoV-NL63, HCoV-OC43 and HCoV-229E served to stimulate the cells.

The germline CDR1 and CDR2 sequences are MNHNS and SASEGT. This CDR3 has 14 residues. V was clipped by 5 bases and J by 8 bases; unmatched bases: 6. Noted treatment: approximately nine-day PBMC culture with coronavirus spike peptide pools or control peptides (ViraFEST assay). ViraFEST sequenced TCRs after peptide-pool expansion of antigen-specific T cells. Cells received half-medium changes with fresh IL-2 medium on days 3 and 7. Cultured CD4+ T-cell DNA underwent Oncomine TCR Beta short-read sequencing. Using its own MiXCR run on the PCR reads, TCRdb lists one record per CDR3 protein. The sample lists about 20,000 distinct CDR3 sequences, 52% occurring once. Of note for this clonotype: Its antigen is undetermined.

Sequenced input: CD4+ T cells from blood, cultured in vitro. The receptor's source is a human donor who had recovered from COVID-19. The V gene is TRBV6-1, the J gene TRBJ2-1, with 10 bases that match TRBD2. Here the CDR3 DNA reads TGTGCCAGCAGTACAAGCGGGAGGGTTGATGAGCAGTTCTTC. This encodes CASSTSGRVDEQFF.